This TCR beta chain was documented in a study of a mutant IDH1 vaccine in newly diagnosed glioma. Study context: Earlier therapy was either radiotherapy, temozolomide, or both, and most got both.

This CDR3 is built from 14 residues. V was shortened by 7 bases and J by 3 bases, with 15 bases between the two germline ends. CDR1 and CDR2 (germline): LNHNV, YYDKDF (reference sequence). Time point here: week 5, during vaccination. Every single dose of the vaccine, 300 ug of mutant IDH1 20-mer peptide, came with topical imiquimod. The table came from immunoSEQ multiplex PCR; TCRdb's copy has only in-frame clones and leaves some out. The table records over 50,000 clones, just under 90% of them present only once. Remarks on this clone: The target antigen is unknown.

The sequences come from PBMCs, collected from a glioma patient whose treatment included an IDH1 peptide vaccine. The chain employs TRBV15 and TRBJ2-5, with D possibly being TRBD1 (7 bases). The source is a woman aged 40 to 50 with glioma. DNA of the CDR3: TGTGCCACCAAAGGAGGGGGCTCAAAAGAGACCCAGTACTTC. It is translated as CATKGGGSKETQYF.